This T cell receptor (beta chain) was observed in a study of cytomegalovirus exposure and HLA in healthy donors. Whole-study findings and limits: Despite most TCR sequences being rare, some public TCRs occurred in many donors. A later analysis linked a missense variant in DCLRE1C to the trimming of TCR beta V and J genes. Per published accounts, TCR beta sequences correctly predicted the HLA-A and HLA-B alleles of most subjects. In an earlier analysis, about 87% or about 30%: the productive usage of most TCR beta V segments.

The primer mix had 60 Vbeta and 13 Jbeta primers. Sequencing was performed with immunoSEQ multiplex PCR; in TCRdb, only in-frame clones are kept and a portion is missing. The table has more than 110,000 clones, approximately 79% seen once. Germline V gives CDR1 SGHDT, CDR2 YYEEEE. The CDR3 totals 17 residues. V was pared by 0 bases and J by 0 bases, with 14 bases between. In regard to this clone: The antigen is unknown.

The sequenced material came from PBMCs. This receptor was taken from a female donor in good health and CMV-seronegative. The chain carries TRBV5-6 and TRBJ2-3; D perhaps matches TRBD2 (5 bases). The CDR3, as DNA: TGTGCCAGCAGCTTGGCCCTAGCCCAGACTAGCACAGATACGCAGTATTTT. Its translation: CASSLALAQTSTDTQYF.